This T cell receptor beta chain was profiled in a study of cytomegalovirus exposure and HLA in healthy donors. V gave up 5 bases and J gave up 0 bases; unmatched junction bases: 17. This CDR3 region has 21 residues. Germline values: CDR1 SGDLS, CDR2 YYNGEE. Assay used: immunoSEQ multiplex PCR; TCRdb lists only in-frame clones, some missing. The sample yields 250,000 or so clones, around 90% seen once. The sequencing input was PBMCs. The chain combines TRBV9 with TRBJ2-2; 12 bases are shared with TRBD1. The TCR comes from a young woman in good health and CMV-seronegative. The CDR3, as DNA: TGTGCCAGCAGTGACATATATCTCCCGGGACAGGGGGCCTCGAACACCGGGGAGCTGTTTTTT. It specifies CASSDIYLPGQGASNTGELFF. The complete variable domain, with remaining parts taken from reference TRBV9 and TRBJ2-2, reads DSGVTQTPKHLITATGQRVTLRCSPRSGDLSVYWYQQSLDQGLQFLIQYYNGEERAKGNILERFSAQQFPDLHSELNLSSLELGDSALYFCASSDIYLPGQGASNTGELFFGEGSRLTVL.